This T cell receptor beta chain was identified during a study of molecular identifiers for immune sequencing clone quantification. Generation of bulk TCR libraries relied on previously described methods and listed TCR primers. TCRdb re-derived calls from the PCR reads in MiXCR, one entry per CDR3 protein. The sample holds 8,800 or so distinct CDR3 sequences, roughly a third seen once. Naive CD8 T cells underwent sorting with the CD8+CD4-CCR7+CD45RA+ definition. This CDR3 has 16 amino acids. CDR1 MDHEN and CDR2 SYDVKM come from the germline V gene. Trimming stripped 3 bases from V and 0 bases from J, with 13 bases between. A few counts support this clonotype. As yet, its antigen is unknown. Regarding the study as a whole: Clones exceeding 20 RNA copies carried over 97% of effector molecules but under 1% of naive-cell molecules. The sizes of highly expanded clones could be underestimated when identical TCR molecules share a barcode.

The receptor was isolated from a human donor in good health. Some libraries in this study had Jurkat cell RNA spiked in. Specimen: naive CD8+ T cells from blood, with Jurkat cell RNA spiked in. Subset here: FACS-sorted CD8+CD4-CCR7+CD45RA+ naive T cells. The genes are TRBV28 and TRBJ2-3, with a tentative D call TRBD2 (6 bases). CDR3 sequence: CASSFSSGSSTDTQYF. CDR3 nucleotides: TGTGCCAGCAGTTTCTCCAGCGGGTCTAGCACAGATACGCAGTATTTT.